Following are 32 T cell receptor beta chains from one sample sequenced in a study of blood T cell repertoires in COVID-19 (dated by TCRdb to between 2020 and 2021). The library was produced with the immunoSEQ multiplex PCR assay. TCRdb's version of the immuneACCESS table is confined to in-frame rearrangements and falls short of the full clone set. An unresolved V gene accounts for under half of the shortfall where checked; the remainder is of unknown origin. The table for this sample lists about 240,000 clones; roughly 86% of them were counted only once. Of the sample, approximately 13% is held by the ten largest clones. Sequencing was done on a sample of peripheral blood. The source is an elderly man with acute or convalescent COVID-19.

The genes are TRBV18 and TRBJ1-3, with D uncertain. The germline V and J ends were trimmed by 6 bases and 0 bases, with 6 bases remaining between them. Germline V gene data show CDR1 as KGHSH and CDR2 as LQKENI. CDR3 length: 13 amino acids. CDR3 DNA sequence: TGTGCCAGCTCTTCCGGCTCTGGAAACACCATATATTTT. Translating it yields CASSSGSGNTIYF.

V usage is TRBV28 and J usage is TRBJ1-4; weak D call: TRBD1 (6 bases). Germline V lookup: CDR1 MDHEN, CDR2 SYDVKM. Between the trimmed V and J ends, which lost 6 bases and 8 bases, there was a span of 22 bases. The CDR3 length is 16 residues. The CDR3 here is CASSLGEMDRREKLFF. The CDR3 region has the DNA TGTGCCAGCAGCTTGGGAGAGATGGACAGACGGGAAAAACTGTTTTTT.

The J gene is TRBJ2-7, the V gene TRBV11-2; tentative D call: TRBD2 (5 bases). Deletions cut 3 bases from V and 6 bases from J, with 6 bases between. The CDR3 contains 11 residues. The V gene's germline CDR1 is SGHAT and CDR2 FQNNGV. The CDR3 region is CASSFGGEQYF. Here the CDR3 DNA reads TGTGCCAGCAGCTTCGGAGGCGAGCAGTACTTC.

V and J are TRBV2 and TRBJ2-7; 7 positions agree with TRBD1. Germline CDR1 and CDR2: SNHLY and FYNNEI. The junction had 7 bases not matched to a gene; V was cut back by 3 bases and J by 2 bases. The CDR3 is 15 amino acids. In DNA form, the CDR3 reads TGTGCCAGCAGTGATATGGCAGGGGGTCCCTACGAGCAGTACTTC. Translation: CASSDMAGGPYEQYF.

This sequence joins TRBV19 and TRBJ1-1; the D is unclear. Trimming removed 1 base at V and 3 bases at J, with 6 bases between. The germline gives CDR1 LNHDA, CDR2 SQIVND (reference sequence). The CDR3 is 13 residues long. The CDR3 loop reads CASSIGGYTEAFF. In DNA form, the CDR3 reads TGTGCCAGTAGTATAGGAGGGTACACTGAAGCTTTCTTT.

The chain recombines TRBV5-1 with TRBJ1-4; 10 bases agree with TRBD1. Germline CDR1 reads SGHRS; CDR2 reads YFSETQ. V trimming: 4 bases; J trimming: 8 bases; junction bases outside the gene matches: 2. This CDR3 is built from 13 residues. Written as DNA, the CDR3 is TGCGCCAGCAGCGCGGACAGGGGGGAAAAACTGTTTTTT. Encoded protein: CASSADRGEKLFF.

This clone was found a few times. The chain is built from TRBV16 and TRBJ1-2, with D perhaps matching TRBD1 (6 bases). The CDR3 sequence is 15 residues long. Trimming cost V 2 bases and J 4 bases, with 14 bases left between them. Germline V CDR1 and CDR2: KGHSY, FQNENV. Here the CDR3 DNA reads TGTGCCAGCAGCCAAACCCGGACAGTCTCCTATGGCTACACCTTC. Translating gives CASSQTRTVSYGYTF.

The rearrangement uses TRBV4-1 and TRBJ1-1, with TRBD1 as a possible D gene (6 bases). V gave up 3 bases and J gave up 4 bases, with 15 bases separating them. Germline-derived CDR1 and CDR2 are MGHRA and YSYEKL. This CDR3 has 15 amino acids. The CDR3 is CASSHKNRVPTEAFF. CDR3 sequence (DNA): TGCGCCAGCAGCCACAAGAACAGGGTGCCCACTGAAGCTTTCTTT.

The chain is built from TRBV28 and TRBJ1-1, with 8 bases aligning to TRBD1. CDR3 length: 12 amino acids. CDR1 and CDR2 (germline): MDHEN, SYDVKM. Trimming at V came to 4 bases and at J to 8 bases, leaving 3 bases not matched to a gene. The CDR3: CASSSWTGEAFF. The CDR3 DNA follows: TGTGCCAGCAGTTCGTGGACAGGGGAAGCTTTCTTT.

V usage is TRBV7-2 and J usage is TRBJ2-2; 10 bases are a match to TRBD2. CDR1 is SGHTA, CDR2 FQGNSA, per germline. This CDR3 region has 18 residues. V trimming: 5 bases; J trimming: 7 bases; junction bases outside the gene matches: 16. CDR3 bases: TGTGCCAGCAGCCCCTCGTTCTCTCTAGCGGGGGCCGGCGGGGAGCTGTTTTTT. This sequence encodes CASSPSFSLAGAGGELFF. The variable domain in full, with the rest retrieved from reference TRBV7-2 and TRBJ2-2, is GAGVSQSPSNKVTEKGKDVELRCDPISGHTALYWYRQSLGQGLEFLIYFQGNSAPDKSGLPSDRFSAERTGGSVSTLTIQRTQQEDSAVYLCASSPSFSLAGAGGELFFGEGSRLTVL.

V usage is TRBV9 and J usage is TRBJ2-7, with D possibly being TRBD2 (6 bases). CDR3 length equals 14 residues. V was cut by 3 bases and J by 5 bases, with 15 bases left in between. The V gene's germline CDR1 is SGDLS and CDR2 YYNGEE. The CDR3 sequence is CASSAGLGLHEQYF. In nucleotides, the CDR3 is TGTGCCAGCAGCGCGGGACTGGGACTCCACGAGCAGTACTTC.

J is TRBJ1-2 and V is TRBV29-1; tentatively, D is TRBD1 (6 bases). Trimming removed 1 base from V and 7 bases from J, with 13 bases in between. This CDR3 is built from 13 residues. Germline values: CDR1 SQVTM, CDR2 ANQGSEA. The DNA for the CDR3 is TGCAGCGTTGAAGGCCAGGGGAAGGTTGGCTACACCTTC. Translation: CSVEGQGKVGYTF.

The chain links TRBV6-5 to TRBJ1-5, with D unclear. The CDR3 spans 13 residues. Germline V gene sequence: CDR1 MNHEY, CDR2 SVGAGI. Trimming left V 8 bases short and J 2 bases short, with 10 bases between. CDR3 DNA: TGTGCCAGCTATATATCTGGCAATCAGCCCCAGCATTTT. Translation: CASYISGNQPQHF.

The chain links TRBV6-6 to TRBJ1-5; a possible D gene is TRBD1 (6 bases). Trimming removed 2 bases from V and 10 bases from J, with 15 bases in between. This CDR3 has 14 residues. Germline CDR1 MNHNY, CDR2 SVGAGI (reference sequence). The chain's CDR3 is CASSYDGGADPQHF. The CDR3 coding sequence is TGTGCCAGCAGTTACGACGGGGGGGCTGATCCCCAGCATTTT.

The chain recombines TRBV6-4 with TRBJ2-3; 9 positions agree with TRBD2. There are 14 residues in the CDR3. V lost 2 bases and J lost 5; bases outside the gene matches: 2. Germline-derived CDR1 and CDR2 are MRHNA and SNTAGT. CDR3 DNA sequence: TGTGCCAGCAGTGACGCGGGGGGGCGAGATACGCAGTATTTT. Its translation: CASSDAGGRDTQYF.

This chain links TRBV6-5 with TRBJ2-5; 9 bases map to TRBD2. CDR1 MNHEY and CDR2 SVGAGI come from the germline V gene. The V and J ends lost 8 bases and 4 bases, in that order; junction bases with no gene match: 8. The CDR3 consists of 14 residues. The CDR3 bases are TGTGCCAGCGAGGCGGGAGGGGGTGGAGAGACCCAGTACTTC. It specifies CASEAGGGGETQYF.

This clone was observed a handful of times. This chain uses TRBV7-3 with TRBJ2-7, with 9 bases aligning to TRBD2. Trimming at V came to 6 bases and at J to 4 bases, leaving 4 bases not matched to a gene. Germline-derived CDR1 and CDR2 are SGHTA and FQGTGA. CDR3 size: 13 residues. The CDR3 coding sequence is TGTGCCAGCAGGTCTAGCGGGGATTACGAGCAGTACTTC. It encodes CASRSSGDYEQYF. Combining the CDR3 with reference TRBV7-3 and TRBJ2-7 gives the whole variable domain GAGVSQTPSNKVTEKGKYVELRCDPISGHTALYWYRQSLGQGPEFLIYFQGTGAADDSGLPNDRFFAVRPEGSVSTLKIQRTERGDSAVYLCASRSSGDYEQYFGPGTRLTVT.

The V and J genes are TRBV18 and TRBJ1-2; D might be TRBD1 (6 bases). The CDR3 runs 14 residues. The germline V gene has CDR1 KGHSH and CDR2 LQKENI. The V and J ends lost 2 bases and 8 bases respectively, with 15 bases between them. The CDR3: CASSPATGSWGYTF. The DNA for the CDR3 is TGTGCCAGCTCACCAGCAACAGGGTCCTGGGGCTACACCTTC.

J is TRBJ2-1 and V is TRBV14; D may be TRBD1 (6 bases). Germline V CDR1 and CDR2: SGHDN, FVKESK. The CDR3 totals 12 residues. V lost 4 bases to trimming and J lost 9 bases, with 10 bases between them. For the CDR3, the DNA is TGTGCCAGCAGCCCAGGGGCCCGTGAGCAGTTCTTC. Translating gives CASSPGAREQFF.

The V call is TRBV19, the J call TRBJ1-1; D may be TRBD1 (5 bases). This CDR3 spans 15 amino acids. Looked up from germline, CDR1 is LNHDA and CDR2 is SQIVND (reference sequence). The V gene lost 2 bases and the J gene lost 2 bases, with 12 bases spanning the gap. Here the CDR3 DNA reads TGTGCCAGTAGTATATTTGGACAAATTAACACTGAAGCTTTCTTT. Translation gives CASSIFGQINTEAFF.

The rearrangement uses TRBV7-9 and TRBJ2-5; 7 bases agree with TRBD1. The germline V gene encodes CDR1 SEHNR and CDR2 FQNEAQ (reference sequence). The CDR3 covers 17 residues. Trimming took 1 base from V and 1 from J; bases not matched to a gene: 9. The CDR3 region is CASSLGARPGGQETQYF. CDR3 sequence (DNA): TGTGCCAGCAGCTTAGGGGCTCGGCCAGGGGGCCAAGAGACCCAGTACTTC.

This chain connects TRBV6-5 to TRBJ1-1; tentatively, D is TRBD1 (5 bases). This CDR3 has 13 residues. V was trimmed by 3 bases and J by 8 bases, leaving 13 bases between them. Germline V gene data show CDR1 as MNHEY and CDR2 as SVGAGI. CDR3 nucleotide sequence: TGTGCCAGCAGTTATATTCAGGGATTGGAAGCTTTCTTT. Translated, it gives CASSYIQGLEAFF.

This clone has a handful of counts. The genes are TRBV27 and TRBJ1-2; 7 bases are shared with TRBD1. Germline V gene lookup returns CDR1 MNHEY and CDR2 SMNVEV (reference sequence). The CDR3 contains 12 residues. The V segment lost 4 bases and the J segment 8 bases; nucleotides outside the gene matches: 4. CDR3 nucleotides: TGTGCCAGCAGTTCGACAGGGCTGGGCTACACCTTC. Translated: CASSSTGLGYTF.

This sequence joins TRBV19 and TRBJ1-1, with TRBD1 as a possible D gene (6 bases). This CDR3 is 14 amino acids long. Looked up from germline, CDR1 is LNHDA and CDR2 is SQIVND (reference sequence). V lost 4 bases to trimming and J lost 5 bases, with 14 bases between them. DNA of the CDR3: TGTGCCAGTAGTACGGGCGGGGGCGCGACTGAAGCTTTCTTT. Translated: CASSTGGGATEAFF.

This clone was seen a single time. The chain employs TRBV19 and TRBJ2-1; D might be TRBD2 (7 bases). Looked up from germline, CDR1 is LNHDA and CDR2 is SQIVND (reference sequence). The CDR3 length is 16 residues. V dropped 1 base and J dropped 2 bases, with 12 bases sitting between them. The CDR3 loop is CASSIGGGGAYNEQFF. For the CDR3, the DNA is TGTGCCAGTAGTATAGGGGGCGGGGGCGCCTACAATGAGCAGTTCTTC.

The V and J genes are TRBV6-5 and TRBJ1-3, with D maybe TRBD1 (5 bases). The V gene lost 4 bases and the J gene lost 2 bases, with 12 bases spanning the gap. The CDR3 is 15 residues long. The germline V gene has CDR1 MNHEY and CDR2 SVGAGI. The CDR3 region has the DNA TGTGCCAGCAGTTCCCCCGGGGGACCTGGAAACACCATATATTTT. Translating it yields CASSSPGGPGNTIYF.

Written as DNA, the CDR3 is TGTGCCATTTCACAAGCTGGGCCTAACTATGGCTACACCTTC. Its translation is CAISQAGPNYGYTF. The chain links TRBV4-2 to TRBJ1-2; unclear D gene. The CDR3 is 14 residues long. Trimming shortened V by 10 bases and J by 0 bases, and 15 bases separated the two germline ends. The germline gives CDR1 LGHNA, CDR2 YNFKEQ.

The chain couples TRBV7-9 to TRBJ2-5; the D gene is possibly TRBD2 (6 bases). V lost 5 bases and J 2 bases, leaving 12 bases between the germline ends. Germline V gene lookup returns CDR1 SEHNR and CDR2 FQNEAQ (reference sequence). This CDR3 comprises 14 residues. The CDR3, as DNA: TGTGCCAGCAGCCCTCCCGCGGGGCAAGAGACCCAGTACTTC. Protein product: CASSPPAGQETQYF.

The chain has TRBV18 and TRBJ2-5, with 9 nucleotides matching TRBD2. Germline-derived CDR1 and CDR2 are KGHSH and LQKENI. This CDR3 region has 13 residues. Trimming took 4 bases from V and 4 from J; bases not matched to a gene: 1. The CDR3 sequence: CASSLGLAETQYF. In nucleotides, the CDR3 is TGTGCCAGCTCACTGGGACTAGCAGAGACCCAGTACTTC.

The chain's CDR3 is CASSQDSSGRADTQYF. The CDR3 DNA is TGCGCCAGCAGCCAAGACTCTAGCGGGAGGGCAGATACGCAGTATTTT. The chain combines TRBV4-1 with TRBJ2-3, with 12 bases lining up with TRBD2. CDR1 and CDR2 from the germline V gene are MGHRA and YSYEKL. CDR3 size: 16 residues. The junction had 2 bases not matched to a gene; V was cut back by 0 bases and J by 4 bases.

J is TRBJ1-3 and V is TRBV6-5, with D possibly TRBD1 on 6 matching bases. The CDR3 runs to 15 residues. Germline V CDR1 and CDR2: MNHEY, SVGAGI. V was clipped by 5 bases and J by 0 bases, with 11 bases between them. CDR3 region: CASSLGQSSGNTIYF. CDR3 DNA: TGTGCCAGCAGTCTAGGACAGTCCTCTGGAAACACCATATATTTT.

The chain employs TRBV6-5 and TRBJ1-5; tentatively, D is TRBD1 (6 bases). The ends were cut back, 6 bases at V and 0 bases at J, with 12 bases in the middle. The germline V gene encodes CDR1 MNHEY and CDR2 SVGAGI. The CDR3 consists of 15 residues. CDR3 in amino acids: CASSQAGVSNQPQHF. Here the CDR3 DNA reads TGTGCCAGCAGCCAGGCAGGGGTTAGCAATCAGCCCCAGCATTTT.